The 30 T cell receptor beta chains in this list originate from one sample, sequenced in a study of human CD8 memory T cell subsets (dated by TCRdb to the early 2020s). A Human TCR Profiling Kit was used to prepare UMI-labeled 5' RACE TCRbeta libraries. Reprocessed by TCRdb, the reads give a single entry per CDR3 protein sequence, without DNA. The sample's own table lists 5,000 to 6,500 distinct CDR3 sequences. Around 40% of the sample is in the top ten clones. The specimen was CD8+ T cells from PBMCs. The source of these receptors is a human donor in good health.

The chain uses TRBV9 and TRBJ2-5; as DNA is missing, the TRBD1 call by TCRdb cannot be tested. This CDR3 spans 14 amino acids. In germline, CDR1 is SGDLS, CDR2 YYNGEE. This chain's CDR3 is CASSVGFPQVNQYF.

The chain recombines TRBV5-8 with TRBJ1-5; TCRdb lists TRBD1, though no DNA is available to test this call. Looked up from germline, CDR1 is SGHTS and CDR2 is YDEGEE. The CDR3 totals 15 residues. The CDR3 sequence: CASSPYGQGGQPQHF.

This chain joins TRBV29-1 and TRBJ2-7. Germline V gene data show CDR1 as SQVTM and CDR2 as ANQGSEA. The CDR3 sequence is 12 residues long. The CDR3 sequence: CSVGRSGSEQYF.

This chain links TRBV9 with TRBJ2-5; TCRdb's assignment of TRBD1 cannot be checked, as there is no DNA. The CDR3 spans 15 residues. The V gene's germline CDR1 is SGDLS and CDR2 YYNGEE. The CDR3 protein is CASSVGSGASETQYF.

The chain carries TRBV7-9 and TRBJ1-1. The CDR3 is 13 residues long. Per the germline V gene, CDR1 is SEHNR and CDR2 is FQNEAQ (reference sequence). The CDR3 spells CASSLVANTEAFF.

The J gene is TRBJ2-3, the V gene TRBV7-9; TCRdb's assignment of TRBD1 cannot be checked, as there is no DNA. This CDR3 spans 14 amino acids. Germline-derived CDR1 and CDR2 are SEHNR and FQNEAQ (reference sequence). The CDR3 reads CASSSQGWTDTQYF.

V gene TRBV7-9 combines with J gene TRBJ1-1; TCRdb selects TRBD1, and the lack of DNA leaves this call unchecked. Germline CDR1 and CDR2: SEHNR and FQNEAQ (reference sequence). This CDR3 has 13 amino acids. The CDR3 reads CASSLGGDTEAFF.

The chain couples TRBV10-2 to TRBJ2-7. Germline V gives CDR1 WSHSY, CDR2 SAAADI. The CDR3 covers 13 residues. The CDR3 is CASSDDVTYEQYF.

In terms of frequency, this clonotype is medium-sized. V is TRBV4-1 and J is TRBJ1-1; no DNA is available, so the TRBD1 call from TCRdb remains unchecked. This CDR3 comprises 13 residues. Germline CDR1 MGHRA, CDR2 YSYEKL. CDR3 sequence reads: CASSTIQGDEAFF.

The chain recombines TRBV28 with TRBJ1-4. CDR1 and CDR2 (germline): MDHEN, SYDVKM. This CDR3 comprises 15 residues. CDR3 region: CASSLGLGDNEKLFF.

The J gene is TRBJ2-7, the V gene TRBV27. The CDR3 is 13 amino acids. Germline V gene sequence: CDR1 MNHEY, CDR2 SMNVEV (reference sequence). This CDR3 is CASILTDSYEQYF.

This clonotype is classed as medium-sized by frequency. This sequence joins TRBV4-1 and TRBJ2-2; TCRdb calls TRBD2, which cannot be checked without DNA. This CDR3 comprises 17 residues. The germline CDR1 and CDR2 sequences are MGHRA and YSYEKL. The CDR3 loop is CASNWDGSGSGTGELFF.

This clonotype is identified as medium-sized from frequency. The chain recombines TRBV20-1 with TRBJ1-2; the D gene TCRdb calls, TRBD1, cannot be checked with no DNA. In germline, CDR1 is DFQATT, CDR2 SNEGSKA (reference sequence). This CDR3 is built from 14 residues. The CDR3 protein is CSARVDRVAYGYTF.

The V call is TRBV4-1, the J call TRBJ2-5. The CDR3 is 14 residues long. Germline assignment: CDR1 MGHRA and CDR2 YSYEKL. The CDR3 protein is CASSQGPIQETQYF.

The genes are TRBV14 and TRBJ1-1. CDR3 length: 14 amino acids. Germline assignment: CDR1 SGHDN and CDR2 FVKESK. The CDR3 sequence is CASSHSDRSFTAFF. Using reference TRBV14 and TRBJ1-1 for the parts outside the CDR3, the full variable domain is EAGVTQFPSHSVIEKGQTVTLRCDPISGHDNLYWYRRVMGKEIKFLLHFVKESKQDESGMPNNRFLAERTGGTYSTLKVQPAELEDSGVYFCASSHSDRSFTAFFGQGTRLTVV.

Frequency places this clonotype as medium-sized. This chain links TRBV28 with TRBJ1-2; no DNA is available, so the TRBD1 call from TCRdb remains unchecked. Germline-derived CDR1 and CDR2 are MDHEN and SYDVKM. This CDR3 region has 16 residues. CDR3: CASSLRDPGTIYGYTF.

V gene TRBV29-1 combines with J gene TRBJ2-5; TCRdb designates TRBD2, a call that cannot be tested without DNA. The CDR3 spans 11 residues. CDR1 and CDR2 (germline): SQVTM, ANQGSEA. CDR3 residues: CSVGRGETQYF.

The chain employs TRBV5-1 and TRBJ2-1. Germline V CDR1 and CDR2: SGHRS, YFSETQ. The CDR3 runs 12 residues. The CDR3 reads CASSLSGNEQFF.

The rearrangement joins TRBV7-9 to TRBJ1-2. CDR3 length: 14 residues. Germline-derived CDR1 and CDR2 are SEHNR and FQNEAQ (reference sequence). The CDR3 reads CASSLDGGENGYTF.

This chain connects TRBV20-1 to TRBJ1-3. The CDR3 spans 13 residues. Germline CDR1 DFQATT, CDR2 SNEGSKA (reference sequence). CDR3 protein: CSARIGTGNTIYF.

Measured by frequency, this clonotype is medium-sized. The V gene is TRBV28, the J gene TRBJ2-1; there is no DNA to check the TCRdb D call of TRBD2. Germline V CDR1 and CDR2: MDHEN, SYDVKM. The CDR3 is 16 amino acids. CDR3 protein: CASSVTSGEDYNEQFF.

This chain connects TRBV6-1 to TRBJ2-7. The germline CDR1 and CDR2 sequences are MNHNS and SASEGT. This CDR3 has 13 residues. The CDR3: CASSVDGYYEQYF.

The CDR3 reads CSVPSTSTDTQYF. V is TRBV29-1 and J is TRBJ2-3. Germline CDR1 SQVTM, CDR2 ANQGSEA. The CDR3 is made up of 13 amino acids.

The V and J genes are TRBV29-1 and TRBJ1-2; checking the TCRdb D call of TRBD1 is not possible without DNA. The germline gives CDR1 SQVTM, CDR2 ANQGSEA. There are 14 residues in the CDR3. The CDR3 is CSVVGEGAVYGYTF.

By frequency, this clonotype registers medium-sized. The V gene is TRBV5-4, the J gene TRBJ2-3. From germline, CDR1 is SGHNT and CDR2 YYREEE (reference sequence). There are 13 residues in the CDR3. The CDR3 here is CASSLDNTDTQYF.

This chain links TRBV9 with TRBJ1-1; TCRdb calls TRBD1, which cannot be checked without DNA. CDR1 SGDLS and CDR2 YYNGEE come from the germline V gene. This CDR3 comprises 14 residues. CDR3 loop: CASSVVGGPTEAFF.

The chain uses TRBV7-3 and TRBJ2-7; TCRdb indicates TRBD2, and absent DNA this call remains unverified. CDR3 size: 17 residues. CDR1 is SGHTA and CDR2 is FQGTGA in the germline V gene. The chain's CDR3 is CASSSTVAGGPGYEQYF.

The rearrangement joins TRBV11-2 to TRBJ2-7. Looked up from germline, CDR1 is SGHAT and CDR2 is FQNNGV. The CDR3 has 11 amino acids. The CDR3 is CASSWFYEQYF.

V and J are TRBV19 and TRBJ1-2; the TCRdb call, TRBD1, lacks DNA for checking. CDR3 size: 14 residues. Per germline, CDR1 LNHDA and CDR2 SQIVND (reference sequence). CDR3 in amino acids: CAAGEEGRGYGYTF. Looking up the rest from reference TRBV19 and TRBJ1-2 gives the full variable domain: DGGITQSPKYLFRKEGQNVTLSCEQNLNHDAMYWYRQDPGQGLRLIYYSQIVNDFQKGDIAEGYSVSREKKESFPLTVTSAQKNPTAFYLCAAGEEGRGYGYTFGSGTRLTVV.

The rearrangement links TRBV13 to TRBJ2-7; TCRdb lists TRBD1, though no DNA is available to test this call. The CDR3 is 16 amino acids. Germline loops: CDR1 PRHDT, CDR2 FYEKMQ (reference sequence). This CDR3 is CASSLALGQMENEQYF.